This record covers a single T cell receptor beta chain. The antigen is not known. Here immunoSEQ multiplex PCR was the method, and the copy in TCRdb shows in-frame clones only, minus some. The sample carries 15,000 to 20,000 clones, about 85% recorded once. The sample belongs to a study of T cells after posttransplantation cyclophosphamide. Study-level results: TRB clonality was highly associated with recipient CMV seropositivity and reactivation. Later blood repertoires were often dominated by clones from the donor CD8+ memory compartment. Blood and skin or GI T cell repertoires showed limited TRB overlap.

A marrow graft followed busulfan-fludarabine conditioning, with cyclophosphamide on days +3 and +4. Germline V gene lookup returns CDR1 MNHEY and CDR2 SMNVEV (reference sequence). V was clipped by 4 bases and J by 6 bases; unmatched bases: 8. The CDR3 covers 15 residues. V is TRBV27 and J is TRBJ2-1; 8 bases are a match to TRBD2. The material sequenced was PBMCs, taken after allogeneic stem cell transplant with posttransplant cyclophosphamide. The TCR was taken from a female patient aged 35-55 years who received an allogeneic stem cell transplant from a related donor, was CMV-positive, and had no GVHD. The graft donor may account for some of the T cells. The CDR3, as DNA: TGTGCCAGCAGTTCACCGGGACTAGGGATCAATGAGCAGTTCTTC. Protein: CASSSPGLGINEQFF.